These 20 T cell receptor beta chains share one sample of origin, sequenced in a study of OX40 agonist ivuxolimab in advanced cancers. The receptor library was made with the immunoSEQ multiplex PCR assay. Imported from immuneACCESS, the table was reduced by TCRdb to in-frame sequences with V and J called. These copies leave out some clones; in studies compared against another copy, an unresolved V gene accounts for under half, and the cause of the remainder is not known. This sample gives tens of thousands of clones in total; 80% to 90% of them show up just once. The ten largest clones take up roughly a quarter of the sample. The material sequenced was CD4+ or CD8+ T cells sorted from blood, taken in a trial of the OX40 agonist ivuxolimab. These receptors originate from an adult with an advanced solid tumor such as melanoma, head and neck, liver or kidney cancer.

The J gene is TRBJ2-1, the V gene TRBV7-9; tentative D call: TRBD2 (6 bases). V gave up 6 bases and J gave up 3 bases, with 18 bases separating them. CDR3 length equals 16 residues. Germline CDR1 reads SEHNR; CDR2 reads FQNEAQ (reference sequence). CDR3 nucleotides: TGTGCCAGCAGAAGTCCGGGGACTCATTACTACAATGAGCAGTTCTTC. Protein sequence: CASRSPGTHYYNEQFF.

The chain has TRBV5-6 and TRBJ2-3; 9 nucleotides align to TRBD2. V shed 0 bases and J 9 bases; nucleotides not matched to a gene: 5. Germline assignment: CDR1 SGHDT and CDR2 YYEEEE. The CDR3 runs to 14 residues. In DNA, the CDR3 is TGTGCCAGCAGCTTGGGTGGGAGCGGGAGGACGCAGTATTTT. Its protein is CASSLGGSGRTQYF. Combining the CDR3 with reference TRBV5-6 and TRBJ2-3 gives the whole variable domain DAGVTQSPTHLIKTRGQQVTLRCSPKSGHDTVSWYQQALGQGPQFIFQYYEEEERQRGNFPDRFSGHQFPNYSSELNVNALLLGDSALYLCASSLGGSGRTQYFGPGTRLTVL.

The V call is TRBV9, the J call TRBJ2-7; D gene uncertain. CDR3 size: 15 residues. The V end was cut by 0 bases, the J end by 1 base, with 11 bases between. Germline CDR1 and CDR2: SGDLS and YYNGEE. CDR3: CASSVGRDLSYEQYF. CDR3 coding DNA: TGTGCCAGCAGCGTAGGGCGAGACCTTTCCTACGAGCAGTACTTC.

This clone was observed a handful of times. V is TRBV7-6 and J is TRBJ1-3; 7 positions match TRBD1. The CDR3 spans 14 residues. The germline V gene has CDR1 SGHVS and CDR2 FNYEAQ. The V and J ends lost 5 bases and 2 bases, in that order; junction bases with no gene match: 3. CDR3 in DNA: TGTGCCAGCAGCCCTACAGGGGCTGGAAACACCATATATTTT. Translating gives CASSPTGAGNTIYF.

V and J are TRBV28 and TRBJ2-3; 7 bases map to TRBD2. V lost 1 base and J lost 6; bases outside the gene matches: 7. The CDR3 consists of 15 residues. The germline CDR1 and CDR2 sequences are MDHEN and SYDVKM. The CDR3 here is CASSLSGGGLDTQYF. CDR3 coding DNA: TGTGCCAGCAGTTTATCGGGCGGGGGACTTGATACGCAGTATTTT.

This chain connects TRBV19 to TRBJ1-2, with 9 bases that match TRBD1. V lost 8 bases, J lost 8 bases, and 12 bases stayed unmatched. CDR1 and CDR2 from the germline V gene are LNHDA and SQIVND (reference sequence). The CDR3 has 14 amino acids. The CDR3 DNA sequence: TGTGCCAGTCGATGGGGGACAGGGAATTGGGGCTACACCTTC. Translated, it gives CASRWGTGNWGYTF.

V usage is TRBV4-1 and J usage is TRBJ2-7; 10 positions agree with TRBD1. Germline V gives CDR1 MGHRA, CDR2 YSYEKL. The CDR3 is 16 residues long. V lost 2 bases and J lost 3; bases outside the gene matches: 7. The CDR3 region is CASSQSRGDRGYEQYF. The CDR3 DNA sequence: TGCGCCAGCAGCCAATCCAGGGGGGACAGGGGCTACGAGCAGTACTTC.

The CDR3 DNA reads TGTGCCAGCAGTGGAACAGGAGACCGATATAGCAATCAGCCCCAGCATTTT. It specifies CASSGTGDRYSNQPQHF. The rearrangement uses TRBV28 and TRBJ1-5; possibly TRBD1 for D (5 bases). Trimming left V 5 bases short and J 0 bases short, with 17 bases between. Germline V gene data show CDR1 as MDHEN and CDR2 as SYDVKM. This CDR3 spans 17 amino acids.

This chain connects TRBV6-1 to TRBJ2-1, with TRBD2 matching over 7 bases. This CDR3 is 15 amino acids long. Germline CDR1 reads MNHNS; CDR2 reads SASEGT. The junction had 6 bases not matched to a gene; V was cut back by 4 bases and J by 3 bases. The CDR3 nucleotides read TGTGCCAGCAGTGTAGGACTAGGAAGCTACAATGAGCAGTTCTTC. It yields the protein CASSVGLGSYNEQFF.

V and J are TRBV28 and TRBJ1-5; 9 positions agree with TRBD1. With 6 bases clipped from V and 10 bases from J, the junction kept 7 bases outside the gene matches. Germline V lookup: CDR1 MDHEN, CDR2 SYDVKM. The CDR3 length is 13 residues. The chain's CDR3 is CASRTGTGYPQHF. CDR3 nucleotide sequence: TGTGCCAGCAGAACCGGGACAGGGTATCCCCAGCATTTT.

This clone is a singleton in its sample. V is TRBV27 and J is TRBJ1-2, with 10 bases matching TRBD1. Germline CDR1 is MNHEY and CDR2 is SMNVEV (reference sequence). J was trimmed by 4 bases and V by 1 base; bases with no gene match: 3. The CDR3 is made up of 15 amino acids. The CDR3: CASSLLGQGTYGYTF. The CDR3, as DNA: TGTGCCAGCAGTTTATTGGGACAGGGGACCTATGGCTACACCTTC.

The chain recombines TRBV2 with TRBJ1-4, with TRBD1 identical over 9 bases. The CDR3 totals 16 residues. With 5 bases clipped from V and 4 bases from J, the junction kept 8 bases outside the gene matches. CDR1 is SNHLY, CDR2 FYNNEI, per germline. This chain's CDR3 is CASSWGQGGLNEKLFF. The CDR3 coding sequence is TGTGCCAGCAGTTGGGGACAGGGTGGTCTTAATGAAAAACTGTTTTTT. Supplemented by reference TRBV2 and TRBJ1-4, the full variable domain reads EPEVTQTPSHQVTQMGQEVILRCVPISNHLYFYWYRQILGQKVEFLVSFYNNEISEKSEIFDDQFSVERPDGSNFTLKIRSTKLEDSAMYFCASSWGQGGLNEKLFFGSGTQLSVL.

The chain recombines TRBV6-5 with TRBJ2-1; 9 nucleotides match TRBD1. The CDR3 extends over 14 amino acids. Trimming cost V 2 bases and J 6 bases; bases outside gene matches: 2. Germline lookup yields CDR1 MNHEY and CDR2 SVGAGI. The CDR3: CASSYGGQGNEQFF. In DNA form, the CDR3 reads TGTGCCAGCAGTTACGGGGGACAGGGCAATGAGCAGTTCTTC.

The chain uses TRBV7-3 and TRBJ2-2; D remains unclear. Germline V CDR1 and CDR2: SGHTA, FQGTGA. CDR3 length equals 12 residues. V was pared by 3 bases and J by 7 bases, with 6 bases between. CDR3 residues: CASSFDSGELFF. The CDR3 region has the DNA TGTGCCAGCAGCTTTGATAGCGGGGAGCTGTTTTTT.

This chain joins TRBV9 and TRBJ1-3; D unresolved. There are 15 residues in the CDR3. V shed 0 bases and J shed 2 bases, with 9 bases lying between them. The germline V gene encodes CDR1 SGDLS and CDR2 YYNGEE. In DNA, the CDR3 is TGTGCCAGCAGCGTAGGAGGGAACCCTGGAAACACCATATATTTT. It specifies CASSVGGNPGNTIYF.

The rearrangement joins TRBV27 to TRBJ1-2; possible D gene TRBD1, 6 bases. This CDR3 region has 15 residues. Germline CDR1 reads MNHEY; CDR2 reads SMNVEV (reference sequence). V was trimmed by 0 bases and J by 6 bases, leaving 14 bases between them. CDR3 region: CASSLSWTGGNGYTF. For the CDR3, the DNA is TGTGCCAGCAGTTTATCTTGGACGGGGGGCAATGGCTACACCTTC.

CDR3 sequence reads: CAKPDSRSYYEQYF. The CDR3 region has the DNA TGTGCCAAACCTGACAGTCGCTCCTACTACGAGCAGTACTTC. The J gene is TRBJ2-7, the V gene TRBV5-3; maybe TRBD1 (5 bases). TRBV5-3 counts as an open reading frame of uncertain function. With 9 bases removed from V and 3 bases from J, the gap between germline ends came to 19 bases. The CDR3 is 14 residues long.

CDR3 bases: TGCGCCAGCGGCCAGACTGGGGCCGCAGTGAATGAGCAGTTCTTC. Protein sequence: CASGQTGAAVNEQFF. This chain links TRBV5-1 with TRBJ2-1; TRBD1 might be the D (5 bases). CDR1 SGHRS and CDR2 YFSETQ come from the germline V gene. V was pared by 7 bases and J by 7 bases, with 21 bases between. The length of the CDR3 is 15 residues. The full variable domain, in which reference TRBV5-1 and TRBJ2-1 provide the parts outside the CDR3, is KAGVTQTPRYLIKTRGQQVTLSCSPISGHRSVSWYQQTPGQGLQFLFEYFSETQRNKGNFPGRFSGRQFSNSRSEMNVSTLELGDSALYLCASGQTGAAVNEQFFGPGTRLTVL.

The chain joins TRBV28 to TRBJ2-3; 7 bases match TRBD2. This CDR3 has 17 amino acids. CDR1 and CDR2 from the germline V gene are MDHEN and SYDVKM. V shed 7 bases and J 0 bases; nucleotides not matched to a gene: 13. The CDR3 protein is CASTLGAAGVSTDTQYF. CDR3 sequence (DNA): TGTGCCAGCACACTAGGAGCGGCGGGGGTTAGCACAGATACGCAGTATTTT.

The chain couples TRBV4-1 to TRBJ2-7; D is unclear. The CDR3 loop spans 16 amino acids. Germline V gene sequence: CDR1 MGHRA, CDR2 YSYEKL. V lost 4 bases, J lost 1 base, and 17 bases lay in between. Here the CDR3 reads CASSLEARGLSYEQYF. The CDR3 region has the DNA TGCGCCAGCAGCCTCGAGGCGCGTGGGTTATCCTACGAGCAGTACTTC.